A selection of T cell receptor beta chains follows, all from one sample in a study of T cell responses to AZD1222 COVID-19 vaccine. Method: immunoSEQ multiplex PCR; TCRdb's copy keeps in-frame clones and lacks some. The data hold about 54,000 clones, with roughly 90% observed a single time. Sequenced here: peripheral blood, sampled 28 days after the second AZD1222 dose. These receptors all come from an adult who received the AZD1222 COVID-19 vaccine. CDR3s include the opening cysteine and the closing phenylalanine or tryptophan. D genes are given only for firm matches. Some rows mark clone size as missing; the rest say once, few, many or name a class of expanded clone.

clone_size: .; v_call: TRBV10-3; d_call: TRBD1; j_call: TRBJ1-1; cdr3_nt: TGTGCCATCAGTGGACAGGGCCCTGAAGCTTTCTTT; cdr3_aa: CAISGQGPEAFF
clone_size: .; v_call: TRBV11-3; d_call: .; j_call: TRBJ2-3; cdr3_nt: TGTGCCAGCAGCTTAGAGGCCCCAGATACGCAGTATTTT; cdr3_aa: CASSLEAPDTQYF
clone_size: .; v_call: TRBV7-2; d_call: .; j_call: TRBJ1-1; cdr3_nt: TGTGCCAGCAGCCGTGACAGGAACACTGAAGCTTTCTTT; cdr3_aa: CASSRDRNTEAFF
clone_size: .; v_call: TRBV6-6; d_call: .; j_call: TRBJ1-4; cdr3_nt: TGTGCCAGCAGTTGGACGGGCAGCGCAACTAATGAAAAACTGTTTTTT; cdr3_aa: CASSWTGSATNEKLFF
clone_size: .; v_call: TRBV12-3/TRBV12-4; d_call: .; j_call: TRBJ1-4; cdr3_nt: TGTGCCAGCAGTTTAGTCCGGGAACTGTTTTTT; cdr3_aa: CASSLVRELFF
clone_size: .; v_call: TRBV29-1; d_call: TRBD1; j_call: TRBJ1-1; cdr3_nt: TGCAGCGTGAGGGACAGGGCGGAAGCTTTCTTT; cdr3_aa: CSVRDRAEAFF
clone_size: once; v_call: TRBV23-1; d_call: TRBD1; j_call: TRBJ2-1; cdr3_nt: TGCGCCAGCAGTCAATCGATGGGACAGGCGGGGAATGAGCAGTTCTTC; cdr3_aa: CASSQSMGQAGNEQFF
clone_size: .; v_call: TRBV7-7; d_call: .; j_call: TRBJ2-7; cdr3_nt: TGTGCTAGCAGCTTCGAAGCGCTGACAGGGAGGAACGAGCAGTACTTC; cdr3_aa: CASSFEALTGRNEQYF
clone_size: .; v_call: TRBV6-6; d_call: TRBD1; j_call: TRBJ2-4; cdr3_nt: TGTGCCCTCGGGACAGGAGATGTAATAGCCAAAAACATTCAGTACTTC; cdr3_aa: CALGTGDVIAKNIQYF
clone_size: once; v_call: TRBV11-2; d_call: TRBD1; j_call: TRBJ1-2; cdr3_nt: TGTGCCAGCAGCCTGGGCACCGGGACAGGGGGCTGGGTGAAATATGGCTACACCTTC; cdr3_aa: CASSLGTGTGGWVKYGYTF
clone_size: .; v_call: TRBV29-1; d_call: .; j_call: TRBJ2-1; cdr3_nt: TGCAGCGTTACTACGAGTGGGGTGTGGGACGGCTACAATGAGCAGTTCTTC; cdr3_aa: CSVTTSGVWDGYNEQFF
clone_size: .; v_call: TRBV19; d_call: TRBD1; j_call: TRBJ2-4; cdr3_nt: TGTGCCAGTAGTAAGGGAGGGACAGGGGCCAACAAAAACATTCAGTACTTC; cdr3_aa: CASSKGGTGANKNIQYF
clone_size: .; v_call: TRBV6-5; d_call: TRBD2; j_call: TRBJ2-7; cdr3_nt: TGTGCCAGCACCGACACAACTAGCGGGTCCTACGAGCAGTACTTC; cdr3_aa: CASTDTTSGSYEQYF
clone_size: .; v_call: TRBV12-3/TRBV12-4; d_call: .; j_call: TRBJ2-7; cdr3_nt: TGTGCCAGCAGTGCCCTCGAGGGGGGACAGTACTTC; cdr3_aa: CASSALEGGQYF
clone_size: few; v_call: TRBV29-1; d_call: TRBD1; j_call: TRBJ1-2; cdr3_nt: TGCAGCGTTGAAGGGACAGGGGGTGGCTACACCTTC; cdr3_aa: CSVEGTGGGYTF
clone_size: .; v_call: TRBV7-2; d_call: .; j_call: TRBJ2-1; cdr3_nt: TGTGCCAGCAGCATGCGGATGGGGTTTTATGAGCAGTTCTTC; cdr3_aa: CASSMRMGFYEQFF